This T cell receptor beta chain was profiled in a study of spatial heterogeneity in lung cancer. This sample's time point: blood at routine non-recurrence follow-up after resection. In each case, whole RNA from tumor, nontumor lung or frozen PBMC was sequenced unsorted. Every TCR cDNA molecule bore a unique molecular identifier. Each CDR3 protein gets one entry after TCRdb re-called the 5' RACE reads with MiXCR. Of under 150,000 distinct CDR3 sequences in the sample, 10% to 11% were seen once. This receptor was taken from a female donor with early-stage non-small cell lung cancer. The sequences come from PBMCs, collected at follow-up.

CDR3 sequence reads: CASSSAGTGNYEQYF. CDR3 sequence (DNA): TGTGCCAGCAGTTCGGCCGGGACAGGCAACTACGAGCAGTACTTC. V is TRBV28 and J is TRBJ2-7; TRBD1 matches at 8 bases. After removal of 4 bases from V and 3 bases from J, the junction contained 8 bases not matched to a gene. There are 15 residues in the CDR3. Per germline, CDR1 MDHEN and CDR2 SYDVKM.